These 25 T cell receptor beta chains came from one sample sequenced in a study of OX40 agonist ivuxolimab in advanced cancers. Some clones are missing from TCRdb's copy, which holds only in-frame ones; the method was immunoSEQ multiplex PCR. The repertoire holds 65,000 to 85,000 clones, with 85% as singletons. The sample here was CD4+ or CD8+ T cells sorted from blood, taken in a trial of the OX40 agonist ivuxolimab. The receptor source for this set is an adult with an advanced solid tumor such as melanoma, head and neck, liver or kidney cancer.

The rearrangement joins TRBV11-3 to TRBJ2-1, with a weak D call TRBD2 (5 bases). This CDR3 comprises 15 residues. V shed 3 bases and J shed 4 bases, with 13 bases lying between them. The germline V gene has CDR1 SGHNT and CDR2 YENEEA. The CDR3 is CASSFRGSGYNEQFF. In nucleotides, the CDR3 is TGTGCCAGCAGCTTCAGAGGGAGTGGGTACAATGAGCAGTTCTTC. The whole variable domain, remainder taken from reference TRBV11-3 and TRBJ2-1, is EAGVVQSPRYKIIEKKQPVAFWCNPISGHNTLYWYLQNLGQGPELLIRYENEEAVDDSQLPKDRFSAERLKGVDSTLKIQPAELGDSAVYLCASSFRGSGYNEQFFGPGTRLTVL.

About this clone: One end of the junction fails to match germline, which may point to a read error. At the DNA level, this CDR3 is encoded by other sequences in the same sample as well. The rearrangement links TRBV11-3 to TRBJ2-1; 7 positions match TRBD1. The CDR3 consists of 17 residues. The germline V gene has CDR1 SGHNT and CDR2 YENEEA. The CDR3 DNA reads TGTGCTAGCAGCTTAGATCAGGGGGTGGGCTCCTACAATGAGCAGTTCTTC. Translation: CASSLDQGVGSYNEQFF. Looking up the rest from reference TRBV11-3 and TRBJ2-1 gives the full variable domain: EAGVVQSPRYKIIEKKQPVAFWCNPISGHNTLYWYLQNLGQGPELLIRYENEEAVDDSQLPKDRFSAERLKGVDSTLKIQPAELGDSAVYLCASSLDQGVGSYNEQFFGPGTRLTVL.

This rearrangement joins TRBV18 to TRBJ1-1; D is uncertain. Germline V CDR1 and CDR2: KGHSH, LQKENI. The CDR3 length is 15 residues. V lost 2 bases and J 1 base, leaving 11 bases between the germline ends. CDR3 sequence reads: CASSPCVLQNTEAFF. The CDR3 DNA sequence: TGTGCCAGCTCACCATGTGTACTCCAGAACACTGAAGCTTTCTTT. Full variable domain (rest looked up from reference TRBV18 and TRBJ1-1): NAGVMQNPRHLVRRRGQEARLRCSPMKGHSHVYWYRQLPEEGLKFMVYLQKENIIDESGMPKERFSAEFPKEGPSILRIQQVVRGDSAAYFCASSPCVLQNTEAFFGQGTRLTVV.

The chain is built from TRBV7-2 and TRBJ2-5; 8 bases match TRBD2. The J call is in doubt because the DNA end fits TRBJ2-7 better. Germline V gene lookup returns CDR1 SGHTA and CDR2 FQGNSA. The CDR3 is made up of 13 amino acids. The CDR3 spells CASLRAGGDEQYF. CDR3 sequence (DNA): TGTGCCAGTCTCCGGGCGGGAGGCGACGAGCAGTACTTC.

V usage is TRBV5-6 and J usage is TRBJ2-3, with unresolved D. The V end lost 0 bases, the J end lost 1 base, and 6 bases lay between the germline ends. The CDR3 has 14 amino acids. Germline values: CDR1 SGHDT, CDR2 YYEEEE. The CDR3 DNA is TGTGCCAGCAGCTTGGGCGGAGGCACAGATACGCAGTATTTT. It yields the protein CASSLGGGTDTQYF. Looking up the rest from reference TRBV5-6 and TRBJ2-3 gives the full variable domain: DAGVTQSPTHLIKTRGQQVTLRCSPKSGHDTVSWYQQALGQGPQFIFQYYEEEERQRGNFPDRFSGHQFPNYSSELNVNALLLGDSALYLCASSLGGGTDTQYFGPGTRLTVL.

V and J are TRBV30 and TRBJ2-2; D is ambiguous. The CDR3 totals 14 residues. Trimming took 3 bases from V and 5 from J, leaving 13 bases between them. CDR1 and CDR2 (germline): GTSNPN, SVGIG (reference sequence). The CDR3 is CAWSWTDRTGELFF. The CDR3 DNA follows: TGTGCCTGGAGCTGGACCGATAGGACCGGGGAGCTGTTTTTT. Supplemented by reference TRBV30 and TRBJ2-2, the full variable domain reads SQTIHQWPATLVQPVGSPLSLECTVEGTSNPNLYWYRQAAGRGLQLLFYSVGIGQISSEVPQNLSASRPQDRQFILSSKKLLLSDSGFYLCAWSWTDRTGELFFGEGSRLTVL.

This chain uses TRBV28 with TRBJ1-1; D ambiguous. V lost 2 bases to trimming and J lost 1 base, with 11 bases between them. The germline V gene has CDR1 MDHEN and CDR2 SYDVKM. The CDR3 loop spans 15 amino acids. CDR3 bases: TGTGCCAGCAGTTTAGGCGGTAGACGGAACACTGAAGCTTTCTTT. Translation: CASSLGGRRNTEAFF.

The gene calls are TRBV28 and TRBJ1-2; the match to TRBD1 covers 9 bases. The CDR3 sequence is 18 residues long. The V gene's germline CDR1 is MDHEN and CDR2 SYDVKM. V was pared by 6 bases and J by 2 bases, with 16 bases of the junction left unmatched. The CDR3 nucleotides are TGTGCCAGCAGCCCTATTCGCCTCCGGGACAGGGCGAACTATGGCTACACCTTC. This sequence encodes CASSPIRLRDRANYGYTF.

The gene calls are TRBV6-6 and TRBJ1-2; TRBD1 might be the D (5 bases). CDR3 size: 14 residues. From germline, CDR1 is MNHNY and CDR2 SVGAGI (reference sequence). The V gene lost 5 bases and the J gene lost 4 bases, with 14 bases spanning the gap. Here the CDR3 DNA reads TGTGCCAGCAGTGCCCGGGACCTCTCCTATGGCTACACCTTC. Protein product: CASSARDLSYGYTF.

The sample holds one count of this clone. The chain has TRBV15 and TRBJ2-3, with D unresolved. With 7 bases removed from V and 2 bases from J, the gap between germline ends came to 16 bases. The CDR3 spans 15 residues. Germline-derived CDR1 and CDR2 are LNHNV and YYDKDF (reference sequence). CDR3 loop: CATTRAADLTDTQYF. The CDR3 DNA reads as TGTGCCACCACCCGGGCGGCAGACCTCACAGATACGCAGTATTTT.

This rearrangement joins TRBV7-9 to TRBJ2-1; 7 bases agree with TRBD1. CDR1 SEHNR and CDR2 FQNEAQ come from the germline V gene (reference sequence). With V trimmed by 5 bases and J by 3 bases, 7 bases remained unmatched. The CDR3 is made up of 15 amino acids. This CDR3 is CASSPRTGSYNEQFF. In DNA form, the CDR3 reads TGTGCCAGCAGCCCTCGGACAGGAAGCTACAATGAGCAGTTCTTC.

J is TRBJ2-5 and V is TRBV7-9; 7 bases are shared with TRBD1. CDR1 SEHNR and CDR2 FQNEAQ come from the germline V gene (reference sequence). V lost 5 bases to trimming and J lost 5 bases; unmatched junction nucleotides: 14. The CDR3 spans 16 residues. The CDR3 nucleotides are TGTGCCAGCAGCCCCTTTGGGACAGAAGCTGGGGAGACCCAGTACTTC. Residues: CASSPFGTEAGETQYF.

This clone was picked up one time. The chain links TRBV5-1 to TRBJ1-2; D remains unclear. V was cut by 1 base and J by 8 bases, with 12 bases left in between. The CDR3 totals 13 residues. The germline CDR1 and CDR2 sequences are SGHRS and YFSETQ. CDR3 in DNA: TGCGCCAGCAGCTTGTTTATGGAAGGCGGCTACACCTTC. Translating it yields CASSLFMEGGYTF.

CDR3: CASSLGQENTGELFF. Here the CDR3 DNA reads TGTGCCAGCAGCTTGGGGCAAGAGAACACCGGGGAGCTGTTTTTT. This chain connects TRBV5-4 to TRBJ2-2; no definite D call. Germline CDR1 reads SGHNT; CDR2 reads YYREEE (reference sequence). The V gene lost 0 bases and the J gene lost 1 base, with 7 bases spanning the gap. The CDR3 contains 15 residues.

V usage is TRBV4-1 and J usage is TRBJ1-6; unclear D gene. Between the trimmed V and J ends, which lost 2 bases and 7 bases, there was a span of 18 bases. The CDR3 is 17 residues long. Looked up from germline, CDR1 is MGHRA and CDR2 is YSYEKL. The CDR3 coding sequence is TGCGCCAGCAGCCAAAACCCCCCCCAGTCCAACAATTCACCCCTCCACTTT. Residues: CASSQNPPQSNNSPLHF.

This rearrangement joins TRBV12-5 to TRBJ1-1; D is uncertain. The CDR3 runs 17 residues. Germline V gene lookup returns CDR1 LGHNT and CDR2 FRNRAP. The germline V and J ends were trimmed by 2 bases and 0 bases, with 16 bases remaining between them. The CDR3 bases are TGTGCTAGTGGTTTGTATCCGGGTGGAGGGCTGAACACTGAAGCTTTCTTT. Amino acid sequence: CASGLYPGGGLNTEAFF. Combining the CDR3 with reference TRBV12-5 and TRBJ1-1 gives the whole variable domain DARVTQTPRHKVTEMGQEVTMRCQPILGHNTVFWYRQTMMQGLELLAYFRNRAPLDDSGMPKDRFSAEMPDATLATLKIQPSEPRDSAVYFCASGLYPGGGLNTEAFFGQGTRLTVV.

Relative to its sample, this clone is medium-sized (0.01 to 0.1%). The chain is built from TRBV27 and TRBJ2-7; D may be TRBD1 (5 bases). V dropped 3 bases and J dropped 0 bases, with 9 bases sitting between them. The CDR3 extends over 14 amino acids. The germline V gene has CDR1 MNHEY and CDR2 SMNVEV (reference sequence). This chain's CDR3 is CASSLVRDSYEQYF. Written as DNA, the CDR3 is TGTGCCAGCAGTTTGGTCAGGGACTCCTACGAGCAGTACTTC.

Here the CDR3 DNA reads TGTGCCAGCAAGGGGGGCAGGGATAATGAAAAACTGTTTTTT. Its translation: CASKGGRDNEKLFF. The rearrangement joins TRBV19 to TRBJ1-4, with D possibly matching TRBD1 (6 bases). V lost 9 bases, J lost 4 bases, and 15 bases lay in between. The CDR3 extends over 14 amino acids. CDR1 is LNHDA and CDR2 is SQIVND in the germline V gene (reference sequence). Complete variable domain (other parts from reference TRBV19 and TRBJ1-4): DGGITQSPKYLFRKEGQNVTLSCEQNLNHDAMYWYRQDPGQGLRLIYYSQIVNDFQKGDIAEGYSVSREKKESFPLTVTSAQKNPTAFYLCASKGGRDNEKLFFGSGTQLSVL.

V usage is TRBV7-2 and J usage is TRBJ1-6; 11 nucleotides line up with TRBD1. Germline trimming cut 4 bases from V and 8 bases from J; bases unmatched to any gene: 4. Germline V gene data show CDR1 as SGHTA and CDR2 as FQGNSA. The CDR3 sequence is 15 residues long. The CDR3 DNA is TGTGCCAGCAGCTCGGGACAGGGGGTTTATTCACCCCTCCACTTT. Protein: CASSSGQGVYSPLHF.

This clone was found a few times. The rearrangement joins TRBV30 to TRBJ2-3; possible D gene TRBD2, 5 bases. V lost 0 bases to trimming and J lost 4 bases, with 14 bases between them. The CDR3 runs to 15 residues. CDR1 and CDR2 from the germline V gene are GTSNPN and SVGIG (reference sequence). The CDR3 DNA reads TGTGCCTGGAGTGTCGGCGGGCGGAGGCCAGATACGCAGTATTTT. Encoded protein: CAWSVGGRRPDTQYF.

This clone is a singleton in its sample. This chain connects TRBV9 to TRBJ1-1; D not certain. In germline, CDR1 is SGDLS, CDR2 YYNGEE. V lost 4 bases and J 4 bases, leaving 14 bases between the germline ends. CDR3 length: 14 residues. The CDR3 DNA reads as TGTGCCAGCAGCCTGCTGTTGGTCAGCACTGAAGCTTTCTTT. As protein: CASSLLLVSTEAFF.

V usage is TRBV18 and J usage is TRBJ2-3; TRBD1 matches 8 bases. The germline gives CDR1 KGHSH, CDR2 LQKENI. V shed 3 bases and J 1 base; nucleotides not matched to a gene: 0. The CDR3 covers 14 residues. The CDR3, as DNA: TGTGCCAGCTCACCGACAGGGGGCACAGATACGCAGTATTTT. It translates to CASSPTGGTDTQYF.

The V gene is TRBV5-4, the J gene TRBJ1-1; 10 nucleotides line up with TRBD1. V was pared by 1 base and J by 1 base, with 4 bases of the junction left unmatched. CDR1 SGHNT and CDR2 YYREEE come from the germline V gene (reference sequence). This CDR3 has 16 residues. CDR3 amino acids: CASSLPWTGGNTEAFF. CDR3 nucleotide sequence: TGTGCCAGCAGCTTGCCCTGGACAGGGGGGAACACTGAAGCTTTCTTT.

V gene TRBV7-2 combines with J gene TRBJ1-5, with D hard to call. Deletions cut 1 base from V and 6 bases from J, with 7 bases between. Germline lookup yields CDR1 SGHTA and CDR2 FQGNSA. This CDR3 contains 13 residues. CDR3 DNA sequence: TGTGCCAGCAGCTTAGAGAGCGGTCAGCCCCAGCATTTT. This sequence encodes CASSLESGQPQHF.

The CDR3 DNA reads TGTGCCAGCGGGCAGGGGATCTACGAGCAGTACTTC. Amino acid sequence: CASGQGIYEQYF. The V gene is TRBV19, the J gene TRBJ2-5; TRBD1 is a possible D gene (6 bases). The assigned J gene may be wrong: the sequence end matches TRBJ2-7 better. The CDR3 extends over 12 amino acids. Germline V lookup: CDR1 LNHDA, CDR2 SQIVND (reference sequence).